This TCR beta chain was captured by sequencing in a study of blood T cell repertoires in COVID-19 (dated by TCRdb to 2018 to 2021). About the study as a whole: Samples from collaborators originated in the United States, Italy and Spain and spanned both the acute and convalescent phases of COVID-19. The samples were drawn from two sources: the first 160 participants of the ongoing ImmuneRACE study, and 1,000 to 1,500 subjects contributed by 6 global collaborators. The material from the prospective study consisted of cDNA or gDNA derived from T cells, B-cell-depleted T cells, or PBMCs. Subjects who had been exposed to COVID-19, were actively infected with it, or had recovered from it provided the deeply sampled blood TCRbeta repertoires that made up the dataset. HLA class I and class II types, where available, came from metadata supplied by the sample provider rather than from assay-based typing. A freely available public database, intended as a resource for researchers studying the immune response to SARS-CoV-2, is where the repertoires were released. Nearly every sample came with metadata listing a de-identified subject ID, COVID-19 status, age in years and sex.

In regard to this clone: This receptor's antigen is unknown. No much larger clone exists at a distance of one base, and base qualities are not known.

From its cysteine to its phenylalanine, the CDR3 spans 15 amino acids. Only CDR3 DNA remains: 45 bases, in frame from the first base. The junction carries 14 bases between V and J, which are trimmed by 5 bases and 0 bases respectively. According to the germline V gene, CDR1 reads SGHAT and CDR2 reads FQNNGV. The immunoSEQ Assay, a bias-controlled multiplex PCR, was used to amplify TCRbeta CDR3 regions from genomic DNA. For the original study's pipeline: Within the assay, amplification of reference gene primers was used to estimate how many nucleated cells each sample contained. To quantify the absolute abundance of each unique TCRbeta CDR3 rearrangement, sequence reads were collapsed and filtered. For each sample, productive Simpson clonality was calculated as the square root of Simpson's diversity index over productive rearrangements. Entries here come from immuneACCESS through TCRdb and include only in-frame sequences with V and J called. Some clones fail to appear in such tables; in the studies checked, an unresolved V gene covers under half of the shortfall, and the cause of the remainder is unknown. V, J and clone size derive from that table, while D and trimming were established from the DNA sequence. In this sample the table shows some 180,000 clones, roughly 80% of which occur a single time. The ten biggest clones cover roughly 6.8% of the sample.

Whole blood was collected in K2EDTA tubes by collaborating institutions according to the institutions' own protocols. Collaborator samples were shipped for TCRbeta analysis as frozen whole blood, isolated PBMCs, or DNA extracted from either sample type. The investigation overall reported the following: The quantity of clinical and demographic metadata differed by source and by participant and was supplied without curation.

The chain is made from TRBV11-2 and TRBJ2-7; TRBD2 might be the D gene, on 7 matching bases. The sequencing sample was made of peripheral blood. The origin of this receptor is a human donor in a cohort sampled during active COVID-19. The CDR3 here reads CASSRGAGSSYEQYF. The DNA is TGTGCCAGCAGCCGGGGGGCGGGGAGCTCCTACGAGCAGTACTTC.